This T cell receptor beta chain is from a study of identical twins. The V gene lost 5 bases and the J gene lost 5 bases, with 18 bases spanning the gap. Germline CDR1 is SGHVS and CDR2 is FQNEAQ. The CDR3 sequence is 15 residues long. Study-level findings and limits: Modelling underestimated the level of out-of-frame TCR alpha sharing observed in monozygotic twins. Abundant cord blood beta clonotypes carried fewer insertions; memory repertoires showed none.

In this sample, this clonotype turned up a few times. Antigen unknown. TCRdb reprocessed the 5' RACE reads via MiXCR and lists one record per CDR3 protein. The sample lists roughly 720,000 distinct CDR3 sequences; around a sixth were seen once. Separately, the same data were catalogued under a study of T cells expressing NK-cell markers. This second report adds: About 6 donors had dominant NKG2C+ clonotypes that comprised roughly 1.0-7.5% of their CD8+ T cells.

The receptor comes from a woman between 18 and 29 years old in good health. The sequencing input was PBMCs. This rearrangement joins TRBV7-8 to TRBJ1-1; possibly TRBD1 for D (5 bases). The CDR3 DNA reads as TGTGCCAGCAGCCGAACGAGGGACCACCAGACTGAAGCTTTCTTT. Translation gives CASSRTRDHQTEAFF. The complete variable domain, with remaining parts taken from reference TRBV7-8 and TRBJ1-1, reads GAGVSQSPRYKVAKRGQDVALRCDPISGHVSLFWYQQALGQGPEFLTYFQNEAQLDKSGLPSDRFFAERPEGSVSTLKIQRTQQEDSAVYLCASSRTRDHQTEAFFGQGTRLTVV.